Presented here are 16 T cell receptor beta chains from one specimen sequenced in a study of T cell changes during pregnancy in multiple sclerosis. Assay used: immunoSEQ multiplex PCR; TCRdb lists only in-frame clones, some missing. Among roughly 41,000 clones listed, 85% to 90% were seen once. Sequencing was performed on CD8+ T cells from peripheral blood mononuclear cells, taken in the third trimester of pregnancy. These receptors all stem from a female donor with multiple sclerosis, enrolled in a pregnancy study.

The chain joins TRBV2 to TRBJ1-6; weak D call: TRBD1 (5 bases). The CDR3 consists of 17 residues. Germline lookup yields CDR1 SNHLY and CDR2 FYNNEI. V shed 5 bases and J shed 8 bases, with 22 bases lying between them. CDR3 bases: TGTGCCAGCAGTATATATCAGCCGACAGTCACTTATTCACCCCTCCACTTT. This sequence encodes CASSIYQPTVTYSPLHF.

The chain joins TRBV7-2 to TRBJ2-2, with a weak D call TRBD2 (6 bases). The germline V gene encodes CDR1 SGHTA and CDR2 FQGNSA. V lost 4 bases to trimming and J lost 7 bases, with 13 bases between them. CDR3 length: 14 residues. The CDR3 loop reads CASSWGLINGELFF. The CDR3 DNA is TGTGCCAGCAGCTGGGGACTGATTAACGGGGAGCTGTTTTTT.

The gene calls are TRBV10-1 and TRBJ1-1; 8 bases align to TRBD1. Germline CDR1 WNHNN, CDR2 SYGVQD (reference sequence). CDR3 length: 16 residues. V lost 3 bases and J lost 0; bases outside the gene matches: 6. The CDR3 sequence is CASSDLRTGMNTEAFF. The CDR3 coding sequence is TGCGCCAGCAGTGACCTAAGGACAGGGATGAACACTGAAGCTTTCTTT.

V and J are TRBV28 and TRBJ2-7; D might be TRBD2 (6 bases). Per the germline V gene, CDR1 is MDHEN and CDR2 is SYDVKM. V was cut by 3 bases and J by 6 bases, with 12 bases left in between. This CDR3 is 13 amino acids long. The CDR3: CASSFSGAVEQYF. In DNA form, the CDR3 reads TGTGCCAGCAGTTTTAGCGGCGCGGTCGAGCAGTACTTC.

This sequence joins TRBV11-2 and TRBJ2-5; a possible D gene is TRBD2 (5 bases). The V and J ends lost 0 bases and 2 bases respectively, with 13 bases between them. The germline V gene encodes CDR1 SGHAT and CDR2 FQNNGV. This CDR3 has 16 amino acids. Here the CDR3 reads CASSLDSGEAQETQYF. The CDR3 DNA reads TGTGCCAGCAGCTTAGATTCCGGGGAAGCGCAAGAGACCCAGTACTTC.

V usage is TRBV28 and J usage is TRBJ1-6; 7 bases match TRBD1. Germline V gene data show CDR1 as MDHEN and CDR2 as SYDVKM. V dropped 5 bases and J dropped 9; count of bases not matched to a gene: 10. CDR3 length equals 15 residues. CDR3 in DNA: TGTGCCAGCAGTGGACTCGACAGGGAAGGTTCACCCCTCCACTTT. The encoded protein is CASSGLDREGSPLHF.

This clone is a singleton in its sample. The chain links TRBV19 to TRBJ2-7, with 8 bases aligning to TRBD1. J gave up 6 bases and V 6 bases, and 10 bases lay outside the gene matches. CDR1 and CDR2 (germline): LNHDA, SQIVND (reference sequence). The length of the CDR3 is 14 residues. CDR3 sequence: CASSYTGGLGEQYF. The CDR3, as DNA: TGTGCCAGTAGCTATACAGGGGGACTTGGCGAGCAGTACTTC.

There are a few counts of this clone. This chain connects TRBV20-1 to TRBJ1-2, with D uncertain. The CDR3 length is 10 residues. V was shortened by 4 bases and J by 7 bases, with 7 bases between the two germline ends. Germline lookup yields CDR1 DFQATT and CDR2 SNEGSKA (reference sequence). This chain's CDR3 is CSATPVGYTF. The CDR3 bases are TGCAGTGCTACCCCGGTTGGCTACACCTTC.

The chain couples TRBV18 to TRBJ2-3, with a weak D call TRBD1 (6 bases). This CDR3 spans 16 amino acids. Germline lookup yields CDR1 KGHSH and CDR2 LQKENI. Trimming pared 2 bases from V and 5 bases from J, leaving 17 bases between. Written as DNA, the CDR3 is TGTGCCAGCTCACCATGGGCCAGGGGCTTCCAAGATACGCAGTATTTT. Amino acid sequence: CASSPWARGFQDTQYF.

The chain employs TRBV18 and TRBJ2-7, with 8 positions matching TRBD1. The CDR3 is made up of 14 amino acids. J lost 2 bases, V lost 3 bases, and 3 bases had no gene match. Germline-derived CDR1 and CDR2 are KGHSH and LQKENI. CDR3: CASSPGQGAYEQYF. The CDR3 bases are TGTGCCAGCTCACCTGGACAGGGAGCCTACGAGCAGTACTTC.

The genes are TRBV11-2 and TRBJ1-2; D might be TRBD1 (5 bases). CDR3 length: 13 residues. Trimming shortened V by 3 bases and J by 8 bases, and 13 bases separated the two germline ends. CDR1 is SGHAT, CDR2 FQNNGV, per germline. The CDR3 sequence: CASSLGHIGGYTF. Here the CDR3 DNA reads TGTGCCAGCAGCTTGGGGCATATAGGCGGCTACACCTTC.

The chain joins TRBV9 to TRBJ1-6, with D uncertain. The length of the CDR3 is 15 residues. Looked up from germline, CDR1 is SGDLS and CDR2 is YYNGEE. V was shortened by 0 bases and J by 8 bases, with 12 bases between the two germline ends. For the CDR3, the DNA is TGTGCCAGCAGCGTAGAGTCGGGATTTGATTCACCCCTCCACTTT. This gives the protein CASSVESGFDSPLHF. The full variable domain, completed using reference TRBV9 and TRBJ1-6, is DSGVTQTPKHLITATGQRVTLRCSPRSGDLSVYWYQQSLDQGLQFLIQYYNGEERAKGNILERFSAQQFPDLHSELNLSSLELGDSALYFCASSVESGFDSPLHFGNGTRLTVT.

The genes are TRBV5-5 and TRBJ1-2; D unclear. Looked up from germline, CDR1 is SGHKS and CDR2 is YYEKEE (reference sequence). CDR3 length equals 15 residues. With 2 bases removed from V and 5 bases from J, the gap between germline ends came to 16 bases. CDR3 coding DNA: TGTGCCAGCAGCTTTCTTTTAGGCCAGGAATATGGCTACACCTTC. It encodes CASSFLLGQEYGYTF.

V is TRBV6-1 and J is TRBJ1-2, with D maybe TRBD1 (6 bases). V was clipped by 4 bases and J by 7 bases, with 16 bases between them. Germline V gene lookup returns CDR1 MNHNS and CDR2 SASEGT. The CDR3 covers 14 residues. CDR3 residues: CASSVSGAVGGYTF. CDR3 nucleotides: TGTGCCAGCAGTGTTTCAGGGGCGGTCGGTGGCTACACCTTC.

The chain carries TRBV6-1 and TRBJ1-5, with TRBD1 identical over 11 bases. This CDR3 is built from 14 residues. V lost 8 bases and J lost 6; bases outside the gene matches: 6. CDR1 and CDR2 (germline): MNHNS, SASEGT. The CDR3 protein is CASLRGQGGQPQHF. The CDR3 coding sequence is TGTGCCAGCCTGAGGGGACAGGGGGGTCAGCCCCAGCATTTT.

In this sample, this clone turned up once. V and J are TRBV2 and TRBJ2-4; tentatively, D is TRBD1 (5 bases). The V and J ends lost 6 bases and 1 base respectively, with 13 bases between them. Germline CDR1 reads SNHLY; CDR2 reads FYNNEI. The CDR3 runs 15 residues. The CDR3 nucleotides are TGTGCCAGCAGGATCAGGGTTTCGGCCAAAAACATTCAGTACTTC. This sequence encodes CASRIRVSAKNIQYF.